A selection of T cell receptor beta chains follows, all from one sample in a study of early T cells in non-severe SARS-CoV-2 infection. TCRdb reanalysed the 5' RACE reads using MiXCR and keeps one entry per CDR3 protein. The sample lists 25,000 to 30,000 distinct CDR3 sequences, about 4.2% seen once, with about 4.2% in the top ten. Source material: whole blood. The receptors derive from an adult who was a healthcare worker with PCR-confirmed SARS-CoV-2 infection or an uninfected control (not recorded which). Each CDR3 is given with its conserved first and last residue. D genes are given only for firm matches. Expanded clones are given a class, and other clones once, few, many or no size at all.

j_call,d_call,clone_size,v_call,cdr3_aa,cdr3_nt
TRBJ2-1,-,-,TRBV14,CASSQQRGTYNEQFF,TGTGCCAGCAGCCAGCAGAGGGGTACCTACAATGAGCAGTTCTTC
TRBJ2-7,-,-,TRBV12-3/TRBV12-4,CASSSGRTYEQYF,TGTGCCAGCAGCTCCGGACGGACCTACGAGCAGTACTTC
TRBJ1-2,-,medium-sized,TRBV9,CASSVGGSVRGYTF,TGTGCCAGCAGCGTAGGGGGAAGTGTTCGTGGCTACACCTTC
TRBJ2-7,TRBD2,few,TRBV28,CASRPTSGYYEQYF,TGTGCCAGCAGGCCGACTAGCGGATACTACGAGCAGTACTTC
TRBJ1-2,TRBD1,few,TRBV14,CASRETGQGDYGYTF,TGTGCCAGCAGGGAAACGGGACAGGGAGACTATGGCTACACCTTC
TRBJ2-1,-,many,TRBV2,CASSEARVSYNEQFF,TGTGCCAGCAGTGAAGCTCGTGTCTCCTACAATGAGCAGTTCTTC
TRBJ2-5,-,many,TRBV20-1,CSGAHQETQYF,TGCAGTGGAGCGCACCAAGAGACCCAGTACTTC
TRBJ1-1,-,many,TRBV4-1,CASRGPIRGTEAFF,TGCGCCAGCAGAGGACCCATCCGGGGCACTGAAGCTTTCTTT
TRBJ2-2,-,many,TRBV11-2,CASRLPGLRTGELFF,TGTGCCAGCAGACTCCCGGGACTTCGCACCGGGGAGCTGTTTTTT
TRBJ2-5,-,many,TRBV12-2,CASRRTSGNQETQYF,TGTGCAAGTCGGAGGACTAGCGGGAACCAAGAGACCCAGTACTTC
TRBJ1-2,-,few,TRBV20-1,CSAYPRGTHGYTF,TGCAGTGCCTACCCGCGAGGAACCCATGGCTACACCTTC
TRBJ2-3,-,many,TRBV19,CASRDQGGGGATDTQYF,TGTGCCAGTAGAGACCAGGGAGGAGGAGGGGCCACAGATACGCAGTATTTT
TRBJ1-1,TRBD1,many,TRBV5-1,CASSPLDRETEAFF,TGCGCCAGCAGCCCCCTCGACAGGGAGACTGAAGCTTTCTTT
TRBJ2-7,-,many,TRBV19,CASSVGLNYEQYF,TGTGCCAGTAGTGTAGGGCTAAACTACGAGCAGTACTTC
TRBJ2-7,-,many,TRBV20-1,CSASVMDRSNEQYF,TGCAGTGCTAGTGTCATGGACAGATCCAACGAGCAGTACTTC
TRBJ2-3,TRBD2,many,TRBV29-1,CSVEASGSSPDTQYF,TGCAGCGTTGAAGCTAGCGGGAGCTCCCCGGATACGCAGTATTTT
TRBJ2-2,-,-,TRBV5-1,CASSPGHGGDTGELFF,TGCGCCAGCAGCCCGGGACATGGGGGCGACACCGGGGAGCTGTTTTTT
TRBJ2-1,TRBD2,many,TRBV30,CAWRVAGGHNEQFF,TGTGCCTGGAGGGTAGCGGGGGGCCACAATGAGCAGTTCTTC
TRBJ1-1,TRBD1,many,TRBV28,CASSQGDGTEAFF,TGTGCCAGCAGCCAGGGGGACGGCACTGAAGCTTTCTTT
TRBJ1-5,-,-,TRBV14,CASSQSGLNQPQHF,TGTGCCAGCAGCCAGTCAGGGCTCAATCAGCCCCAGCATTTT
TRBJ2-1,TRBD2,-,TRBV4-1,CASSQDWTSGGAGSYNEQFF,TGCGCCAGCAGCCAAGATTGGACTAGCGGGGGGGCAGGCTCCTACAATGAGCAGTTCTTC
TRBJ2-6,-,-,TRBV5-5,CASSPLSRGANVLTF,TGTGCCAGCAGCCCTCTCTCTCGTGGGGCCAACGTCCTGACTTTC
TRBJ1-2,-,many,TRBV7-9,CASSLEGGTYGYTF,TGTGCCAGCAGCTTAGAGGGGGGGACATATGGCTACACCTTC
TRBJ2-1,-,few,TRBV18,CASSPRSIVYNEQFF,TGTGCCAGCTCACCACGGTCTATAGTTTACAATGAGCAGTTCTTC
TRBJ2-7,-,few,TRBV7-2,CASSPRDRAGRYEQYF,TGTGCCAGCAGCCCACGAGACCGGGCGGGTCGCTACGAGCAGTACTTC